This T cell receptor (beta chain) stems from a study of siplizumab effects on memory and regulatory T cells. Findings and limits, study-wide: The study found that siplizumab significantly reduced alloreactive sequences traceable to unstimulated CD4+ memory cells. It was never confirmed that proliferating Tregs from siplizumab cultures were suppressive. Proliferating clones, CD4+ or CD8+, lacked an assignable naive or memory phenotype in roughly 80-97% of cases. Unstimulated subsets contained matches for only a minor fraction of alloreactive clones.

Generated by immunoSEQ multiplex PCR, the TCRdb table keeps only in-frame clones and is missing some. The table has 90,000 to 140,000 clones, around 93% seen once. Trimming took off 1 base at V and 7 bases at J, with 7 bases between the two ends. The length of the CDR3 is 13 residues. In germline, CDR1 is SGHTA, CDR2 FQGNSA. With respect to this clone: Antigen: not known.

The clonotype originates from a human donor in good health. Sequencing used CD4+ T cells sorted from blood. This chain uses TRBV7-2 with TRBJ1-4; a weak D match, TRBD1 (5 bases). In DNA form, the CDR3 reads TGTGCCAGCAGCTTAGTTGGGGGTGAAAAACTGTTTTTT. This codes for CASSLVGGEKLFF. Full variable domain (missing parts from reference TRBV7-2 and TRBJ1-4): GAGVSQSPSNKVTEKGKDVELRCDPISGHTALYWYRQSLGQGLEFLIYFQGNSAPDKSGLPSDRFSAERTGGSVSTLTIQRTQQEDSAVYLCASSLVGGEKLFFGSGTQLSVL.